Here is one T cell receptor beta chain with its context. This CDR3 spans 15 amino acids. CDR1 and CDR2 from the germline V gene are LGHDT and YNNKEL (reference sequence). V lost 5 bases and J lost 3; bases outside the gene matches: 10. The sample originates from a study of blood T cell repertoires in COVID-19. Generated by immunoSEQ multiplex PCR, the TCRdb table keeps only in-frame clones and is missing some. The sample lists around 150,000 clones; 80% to 90% were seen once. The receptor's source is a woman aged 60-75 years with active COVID-19. The chain links TRBV3-1 (or the pseudogene TRBV3-2) to TRBJ2-7; 7 bases align to TRBD2. The sample comprised peripheral blood. CDR3 amino acids: CASSSGGIRLYEQYF. DNA for the CDR3: TGTGCCAGCAGCTCCGGGGGGATTCGGCTCTACGAGCAGTACTTC.